What follows are 2 T cell receptor beta chains derived from one specimen sequenced in a study of OX40 agonist ivuxolimab in advanced cancers. Receptor amplification or capture employed the immunoSEQ multiplex PCR assay. TCRdb mirrors the immuneACCESS table, restricted to in-frame sequences. Some clones are absent from its copies; in checked studies, under half trace to an unresolved V gene, and the reason for the others is unknown. Within this sample are approximately 10,000 clones, with approximately 86% of them counted one time only. The ten largest clones take up almost 30% of the sample. The sample in question was CD4+ or CD8+ T cells sorted from blood, obtained in a trial of the OX40 agonist ivuxolimab. These receptors all come from an adult with an advanced solid tumor such as melanoma, head and neck, liver or kidney cancer.

The J gene is TRBJ2-1, the V gene TRBV9, with 10 bases that match TRBD2. The V gene end was trimmed by 4 bases and the J gene end by 9 bases; junction bases not matched to a gene: 13. The CDR3 contains 16 residues. Germline-derived CDR1 and CDR2 are SGDLS and YYNGEE. CDR3 nucleotide sequence: TGTGCCAGCAGCCCTGCGACCCTAGCGGGGGTGGGTGAGCAGTTCTTC. Protein: CASSPATLAGVGEQFF.

Here the CDR3 DNA reads TGTGCTAGTGGTTTGGTACGGGGACAGGGGACACCTCTCAACTACGAGCAGTACTTC. Translating it yields CASGLVRGQGTPLNYEQYF. The chain carries TRBV12-5 and TRBJ2-7; 10 nucleotides agree with TRBD1. This CDR3 has 19 residues. CDR1 and CDR2 (germline): LGHNT, FRNRAP. J was trimmed by 3 bases and V by 0 bases; bases with no gene match: 14. The full variable domain, with the rest looked up from reference TRBV12-5 and TRBJ2-7, is DARVTQTPRHKVTEMGQEVTMRCQPILGHNTVFWYRQTMMQGLELLAYFRNRAPLDDSGMPKDRFSAEMPDATLATLKIQPSEPRDSAVYFCASGLVRGQGTPLNYEQYFGPGTRLTVT.